The T cell receptor beta chain under discussion was sequenced for a study of shared clonotypes between healthy human individuals. Study findings and constraints: Blood was the sole source, and tissue repertoires probably differ.

Clones were read by immunoSEQ multiplex PCR, and TCRdb kept only the in-frame ones, dropping some. The table has roughly 300,000 clones, around 87% seen once; the top ten hold 16%. This clone was observed at least ten times. Its target is unknown. The CDR3 is 17 amino acids. J lost 3 bases, V lost 0 bases, and 9 bases had no gene match. In germline, CDR1 is MNHNS, CDR2 SASEGT. The donors, healthy adults who were HIV-negative, had experienced no recent acute infections or vaccinations. V is TRBV6-1 and J is TRBJ2-7, with 9 bases matching TRBD1. The clonotype comes from a man younger than 35 in good health. What was sequenced was memory CD8+ T cells sorted from blood. Sample subset: CD45RO+ cells pooled with CCR7-negative TemRA cells. The CDR3 region is CASSEAAPGQGVYEQYF. CDR3 DNA sequence: TGTGCCAGCAGTGAAGCGGCCCCGGGACAGGGAGTCTACGAGCAGTACTTC.